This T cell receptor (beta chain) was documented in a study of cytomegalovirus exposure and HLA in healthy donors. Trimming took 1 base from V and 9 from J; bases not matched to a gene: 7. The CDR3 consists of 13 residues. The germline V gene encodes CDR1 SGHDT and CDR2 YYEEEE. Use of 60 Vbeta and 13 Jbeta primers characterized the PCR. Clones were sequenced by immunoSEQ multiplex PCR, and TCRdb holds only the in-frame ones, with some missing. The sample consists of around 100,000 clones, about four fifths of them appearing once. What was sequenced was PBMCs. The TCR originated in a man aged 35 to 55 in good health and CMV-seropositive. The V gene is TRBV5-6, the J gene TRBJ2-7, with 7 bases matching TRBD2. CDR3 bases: TGTGCCAGCAGCTTGACGGGGGGAGGTAGGCAGTACTTC. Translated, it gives CASSLTGGGRQYF.